Listed below are T cell receptor beta chains from one sample, sequenced in a study of blood T cell repertoires in COVID-19. Clones were read by immunoSEQ multiplex PCR, and TCRdb kept only the in-frame ones, dropping some. The repertoire has about 160,000 clones, roughly 80% of them found once; the top ten carry around 2.1%. Source material: peripheral blood. All receptors come from a man aged 65 to 79 with acute or convalescent COVID-19. Both conserved end residues are part of each CDR3. A D gene is named only where the DNA matches it firmly. Size is omitted from some rows. Given values are once, few, many or a class for expanded clones.

cdr3_length,d_call,v_call,j_call,clone_size,cdr3_aa,cdr3_nt
17,TRBD1,TRBV18,TRBJ2-5,-,CASSPPEDRLSQETQYF,TGTGCCAGCTCACCACCAGAGGACAGGTTGAGTCAAGAGACCCAGTACTTC
14,-,TRBV28,TRBJ1-5,-,CATCRGGRNQPQHF,TGTGCCACCTGCCGGGGGGGACGCAATCAGCCCCAGCATTTT
18,-,TRBV15,TRBJ2-4,-,CATSRAGGGPVSKNIQYF,TGTGCCACCAGCAGAGCTGGGGGGGGGCCTGTGTCCAAAAACATTCAGTACTTC
18,TRBD2,TRBV19,TRBJ2-3,-,CASSTTQMAGGRTDTQYF,TGTGCCAGTAGTACCACCCAAATGGCGGGGGGCCGCACAGATACGCAGTATTTT
15,-,TRBV21-1,TRBJ2-1,-,CASSNQGNSYNEQFF,TGTGCCAGCAGCAATCAGGGAAACTCCTACAATGAGCAGTTCTTC
16,-,TRBV7-8,TRBJ1-2,-,CASSLQAGQANYGYTF,TGTGCCAGCAGCTTACAAGCGGGCCAGGCTAACTATGGCTACACCTTC
10,-,TRBV30,TRBJ1-2,-,CALSRYGYTF,TGTGCCCTCTCTAGATATGGCTACACCTTC
15,-,TRBV28,TRBJ2-6,-,CASTIRSAGANVLTF,TGTGCCAGCACGATACGGAGTGCTGGGGCCAACGTCCTGACTTTC
14,-,TRBV5-6,TRBJ1-1,-,CASSFGSMNTEAFF,TGTGCCAGCAGCTTCGGGTCCATGAACACTGAAGCTTTCTTT
14,-,TRBV19,TRBJ1-4,-,CASSIGQNNEKLFF,TGTGCCAGTAGTATAGGACAGAACAATGAAAAACTGTTTTTT
15,-,TRBV9,TRBJ2-6,-,CASSVRGSGANVLTF,TGTGCCAGCAGCGTAAGGGGCTCTGGGGCCAACGTCCTGACTTTC
15,TRBD1,TRBV28,TRBJ2-3,-,CASSPTGQGTDTQYF,TGTGCCAGCAGCCCAACCGGACAGGGAACAGATACGCAGTATTTT
16,TRBD1,TRBV5-6,TRBJ1-3,-,CASSLRPGGEGNTIYF,TGTGCCAGCAGCTTGCGACCAGGGGGTGAGGGAAACACCATATATTTT
15,TRBD1,TRBV28,TRBJ1-5,few,CASTSRSGGGQPQHF,TGTGCCAGCACCTCCCGGTCAGGGGGAGGTCAGCCCCAGCATTTT
15,TRBD1,TRBV28,TRBJ1-2,-,CASTKMPTGGYGYTF,TGTGCCAGCACCAAAATGCCGACAGGGGGGTATGGCTACACCTTC
14,TRBD1,TRBV4-2,TRBJ1-2,once,CASSQVQGDFGYTF,TGTGCCAGCAGCCAAGTCCAGGGGGATTTCGGCTACACCTTC
12,TRBD1,TRBV5-6,TRBJ1-2,once,CASSQGEYGYTF,TGTGCCAGCAGCCAGGGGGAATATGGCTACACCTTC
12,-,TRBV5-4,TRBJ1-5,-,CASSLDGQPQHF,TGTGCCAGCAGCTTGGACGGTCAGCCCCAGCATTTT
12,-,TRBV21-1,TRBJ2-7,-,CASPTRSYEQYF,TGTGCCAGCCCCACAAGGAGCTACGAGCAGTACTTC
15,TRBD1,TRBV5-5,TRBJ1-2,-,CASSYLGTDNYGYTF,TGTGCCAGCAGCTACCTTGGGACAGACAACTATGGCTACACCTTC
16,-,TRBV11-3,TRBJ2-1,-,CASSLGGGSSYNEQFF,TGTGCCAGCAGCTTAGGGGGCGGCAGCTCCTACAATGAGCAGTTCTTC
15,TRBD1,TRBV19,TRBJ1-2,-,CASIPSTGTNYGYTF,TGTGCCAGTATCCCATCGACAGGGACTAACTATGGCTACACCTTC
15,-,TRBV2,TRBJ2-4,-,CASSPGLLAKNIQYF,TGTGCCAGCAGTCCCGGACTGTTAGCCAAAAACATTCAGTACTTC
14,TRBD1,TRBV28,TRBJ1-2,-,CASNDREEGYGYTF,TGTGCCAGCAACGACAGGGAGGAGGGTTATGGCTACACCTTC
16,TRBD1,TRBV18,TRBJ1-5,-,CASSPVEQGSNQPQHF,TGTGCCAGCTCACCAGTGGAACAGGGGAGCAATCAGCCCCAGCATTTT
15,TRBD1,TRBV6-6,TRBJ1-5,-,CASIPGQGSNQPQHF,TGTGCCAGCATCCCCGGACAGGGTAGCAATCAGCCCCAGCATTTT
15,TRBD1,TRBV10-2,TRBJ1-5,-,CASRSGTVSNQPQHF,TGCGCCAGCAGATCCGGGACAGTTAGCAATCAGCCCCAGCATTTT
15,-,TRBV10-2,TRBJ1-5,few,CASRVDGGSNQPQHF,TGCGCCAGCAGGGTAGATGGGGGGAGCAATCAGCCCCAGCATTTT
16,-,TRBV28,TRBJ2-1,-,CASSFGVGRGSDEQFF,TGTGCCAGCAGTTTCGGTGTCGGGAGAGGGTCCGATGAGCAGTTCTTC
13,-,TRBV27,TRBJ2-5,-,CASSPYLQETQYF,TGTGCCAGCAGTCCCTACCTCCAAGAGACCCAGTACTTC
16,TRBD1,TRBV6-2/TRBV6-3,TRBJ1-2,-,CASSYRAGGQGYGYTF,TGTGCCAGCAGTTACCGGGCCGGGGGACAGGGGTACGGCTACACCTTC
15,-,TRBV6-6,TRBJ1-5,-,CASSFDRIPNQPQHF,TGTGCCAGCAGTTTCGACAGGATTCCGAATCAGCCCCAGCATTTT
17,-,TRBV5-1,TRBJ1-2,-,CASSLVPDMTANYGYTF,TGCGCCAGCAGTCTCGTTCCGGATATGACAGCGAACTATGGCTACACCTTC
15,-,TRBV19,TRBJ1-2,-,CASSIDSGQTGGYTF,TGTGCCAGTAGTATAGATTCCGGACAGACGGGAGGCTACACCTTC
18,TRBD2,TRBV24-1,TRBJ2-3,-,CATSDFRLAGASTDTQYF,TGTGCCACCAGTGATTTTCGCCTAGCGGGGGCTAGCACAGATACGCAGTATTTT
13,-,TRBV10-3,TRBJ2-7,-,CAITRGSPYEQYF,TGTGCCATCACCAGAGGGTCGCCCTACGAGCAGTACTTC
17,TRBD2,TRBV10-1,TRBJ2-2,-,CASSGLAGGPGTGELFF,TGCGCCAGCAGTGGGCTAGCGGGAGGGCCGGGCACCGGGGAGCTGTTTTTT
17,TRBD1,TRBV6-2/TRBV6-3,TRBJ1-5,-,CASSAQRPQGHGQPQHF,TGTGCCAGCAGTGCCCAACGACCACAGGGGCACGGGCAGCCCCAGCATTTT
13,-,TRBV12-3/TRBV12-4,TRBJ1-5,-,CASSSPAKQPQHF,TGTGCCAGCAGCTCCCCTGCGAAACAGCCCCAGCATTTT
16,TRBD1,TRBV19,TRBJ1-1,-,CASSRIQGAQNTEAFF,TGTGCCAGTAGTAGAATCCAGGGGGCCCAGAACACTGAAGCTTTCTTT
14,-,TRBV5-1,TRBJ1-2,-,CASSLAETVYGYTF,TGCGCCAGCAGCTTGGCAGAGACAGTCTATGGCTACACCTTC
18,-,TRBV21-1,TRBJ1-5,-,CASSRGTGGENGNQPQHF,TGTGCCAGCAGCAGAGGGACAGGGGGCGAGAACGGCAATCAGCCCCAGCATTTT
13,-,TRBV6-5,TRBJ1-6,-,CASSPYRELTLHF,TGTGCCAGCAGTCCATACAGGGAGCTCACCCTCCACTTT
14,TRBD1,TRBV7-8,TRBJ1-5,-,CASSFQGAYQPQHF,TGTGCCAGCAGCTTTCAGGGGGCCTATCAGCCCCAGCATTTT
14,-,TRBV7-9,TRBJ2-5,-,CASSFSTVQETQYF,TGTGCCAGCAGCTTTAGTACGGTTCAAGAGACCCAGTACTTC
18,TRBD2,TRBV4-2,TRBJ2-5,-,CASSQDRGTSGTQETQYF,TGTGCCAGCAGCCAAGATAGGGGAACTAGCGGGACCCAAGAGACCCAGTACTTC
19,TRBD1,TRBV2,TRBJ2-5,once,CASSGGTGGRVMIQETQYF,TGTGCCAGCAGTGGAGGGACAGGGGGCCGCGTTATGATCCAAGAGACCCAGTACTTC
13,TRBD1,TRBV30,TRBJ2-7,-,CAWNSGGNYEQYF,TGTGCCTGGAACTCAGGGGGTAATTACGAGCAGTACTTC
17,-,TRBV4-1,TRBJ2-6,few,CASSQDRRVSGANVLTF,TGCGCCAGCAGCCAAGATAGGAGGGTATCTGGGGCCAACGTCCTGACTTTC
15,-,TRBV7-8,TRBJ1-5,-,CASSTTVGYEGPQHF,TGTGCCAGCAGCACTACAGTGGGGTATGAGGGACCCCAGCATTTT
16,-,TRBV2,TRBJ2-6,-,CASSAYTGSGANVLTF,TGTGCCAGCAGTGCCTACACGGGCTCTGGGGCCAACGTCCTGACTTTC
15,-,TRBV6-5,TRBJ2-7,-,CASSRTEGDPYEQYF,TGTGCCAGCAGTCGGACCGAAGGGGATCCCTACGAGCAGTACTTC
14,-,TRBV5-6,TRBJ2-5,few,CASNGGGREETQYF,TGTGCCAGCAACGGCGGGGGCCGAGAAGAGACCCAGTACTTC
13,-,TRBV2,TRBJ2-5,-,CASSGPDQETQYF,TGTGCCAGCAGTGGGCCAGATCAAGAGACCCAGTACTTC
17,-,TRBV4-2,TRBJ2-2,-,CASSQGGASSNTGELFF,TGTGCCAGCAGCCAGGGGGGGGCCTCCTCGAACACCGGGGAGCTGTTTTTT
15,-,TRBV19,TRBJ1-5,-,CASSIKGFGNQPQHF,TGTGCCAGTAGTATTAAGGGGTTTGGCAATCAGCCCCAGCATTTT
14,TRBD2,TRBV5-4,TRBJ2-7,-,CASSHGLADYEQYF,TGTGCCAGCAGTCATGGACTAGCGGATTACGAGCAGTACTTC
13,TRBD1,TRBV2,TRBJ1-2,once,CASRHDRDRGYTF,TGTGCCAGCAGACATGACAGGGATCGTGGCTACACCTTC
18,TRBD2,TRBV6-1,TRBJ2-2,-,CASSAQGLAGLGAGELFF,TGTGCCAGCAGTGCCCAAGGACTAGCGGGGCTAGGCGCCGGGGAGCTGTTTTTT